Shown below are 20 T cell receptor beta chains from a single sample sequenced in a study of cytomegalovirus exposure and HLA in healthy donors. The PCR ran on 60 Vbeta and 13 Jbeta primers. Only in-frame clones appear in the TCRdb table, and some are missing; sequencing was by immunoSEQ multiplex PCR. This sample has about 140,000 clones, with approximately 77% found just once. Sample: PBMCs. Receptors were obtained from a man aged 25-45 years in good health and CMV-seronegative.

The chain joins TRBV28 to TRBJ2-3; weak D call: TRBD1 (6 bases). The V gene's germline CDR1 is MDHEN and CDR2 SYDVKM. This CDR3 region has 17 residues. Trimming shortened V by 6 bases and J by 0 bases, and 19 bases separated the two germline ends. For the CDR3, the DNA is TGTGCCAGCAGCACCGGGACAAGTGTTACTAGCACAGATACGCAGTATTTT. Translating gives CASSTGTSVTSTDTQYF.

The CDR3 coding sequence is TGTGCCAGCAGCCTCCTAGCGGGAGGGATCTATGAGCAGTTCTTC. Translating gives CASSLLAGGIYEQFF. The V gene is TRBV14, the J gene TRBJ2-1, with 12 bases identical to TRBD2. Looked up from germline, CDR1 is SGHDN and CDR2 is FVKESK. CDR3 size: 15 residues. V gave up 4 bases and J gave up 8 bases; unmatched junction bases: 6.

This chain links TRBV9 with TRBJ2-3; 8 bases line up with TRBD2. V lost 0 bases to trimming and J lost 3 bases; unmatched junction nucleotides: 6. The CDR3 totals 16 residues. Germline CDR1 reads SGDLS; CDR2 reads YYNGEE. CDR3 residues: CASSVAPSGWTDTQYF. CDR3 DNA sequence: TGTGCCAGCAGCGTAGCTCCTAGCGGGTGGACAGATACGCAGTATTTT.

Only a few counts were recorded for this clone. The chain carries TRBV6-1 and TRBJ2-7, with 7 bases that match TRBD2. The CDR3 is 16 amino acids. From germline, CDR1 is MNHNS and CDR2 SASEGT. Losses at the gene ends were 4 bases for V and 2 bases for J; bases not matched to a gene: 11. The chain's CDR3 is CASSASRDYSPYEQYF. DNA for the CDR3: TGTGCCAGCAGTGCCAGCCGGGACTACTCTCCCTACGAGCAGTACTTC.

The chain combines TRBV28 with TRBJ1-1; D uncertain. The CDR3 spans 16 residues. Germline V lookup: CDR1 MDHEN, CDR2 SYDVKM. V was shortened by 2 bases and J by 1 base, with 14 bases between the two germline ends. DNA of the CDR3: TGTGCCAGCAGTTTAGCTAGCGGGTGGGCGAACACTGAAGCTTTCTTT. It is translated as CASSLASGWANTEAFF.

This clone was seen only once. The J gene is TRBJ2-7, the V gene TRBV28; TRBD1 matches at 9 bases. The CDR3 runs to 15 residues. Germline CDR1 is MDHEN and CDR2 is SYDVKM. J was trimmed by 7 bases and V by 5 bases; bases with no gene match: 12. The CDR3 sequence is CASSPWTGVRGEQYF. CDR3 nucleotide sequence: TGTGCCAGCAGTCCATGGACAGGGGTACGAGGGGAGCAGTACTTC.

The chain combines TRBV6-1 with TRBJ2-1, with D perhaps TRBD2 (6 bases). CDR3 length: 13 residues. The V and J ends lost 7 bases and 5 bases respectively, with 12 bases between them. Germline V gives CDR1 MNHNS, CDR2 SASEGT. CDR3 loop: CASTMRGDNEQFF. Written as DNA, the CDR3 is TGTGCCAGCACCATGCGGGGTGACAATGAGCAGTTCTTC.

The rearrangement uses TRBV6-1 and TRBJ2-1; 14 nucleotides match TRBD2. V shed 2 bases, J shed 4 bases, and the junction held 10 bases outside the gene matches. The germline gives CDR1 MNHNS, CDR2 SASEGT. The CDR3 totals 19 residues. The DNA for the CDR3 is TGTGCCAGCAGTGAACAGGCAACAAGACTAGCGGGAGGGTACAATGAGCAGTTCTTC. This translates into CASSEQATRLAGGYNEQFF.

The chain employs TRBV5-8 and TRBJ1-2; 9 bases align to TRBD1. The CDR3 consists of 15 residues. The V gene end was trimmed by 2 bases and the J gene end by 1 base; junction bases not matched to a gene: 3. From germline, CDR1 is SGHTS and CDR2 YDEGEE. The chain's CDR3 is CASSFGGQGNYGYTF. The CDR3 DNA reads as TGTGCCAGCAGCTTTGGGGGACAGGGTAACTATGGCTACACCTTC.

The chain couples TRBV30 to TRBJ2-7; 11 bases line up with TRBD2. This CDR3 is 15 amino acids long. V trimming: 2 bases; J trimming: 2 bases; junction bases outside the gene matches: 5. Germline CDR1 GTSNPN, CDR2 SVGIG (reference sequence). The CDR3, as DNA: TGTGCCTGGAGTTCTCTAGCGGGAGGCCCCTACGAGCAGTACTTC. Its translation is CAWSSLAGGPYEQYF.

The chain recombines TRBV9 with TRBJ1-3; 9 bases map to TRBD1. The germline gives CDR1 SGDLS, CDR2 YYNGEE. The junction had 7 bases not matched to a gene; V was cut back by 0 bases and J by 0 bases. The CDR3 sequence is 18 residues long. The CDR3 region has the DNA TGTGCCAGCAGCGTAGGAGTAGGGACAGGGAACTCTGGAAACACCATATATTTT. Translation: CASSVGVGTGNSGNTIYF.

The CDR3 region is CASSLGGGSTDTQYF. The CDR3 DNA follows: TGTGCCAGCAGCTTGGGCGGGGGAAGCACAGATACGCAGTATTTT. The chain links TRBV5-4 to TRBJ2-3; 7 bases are shared with TRBD2. Germline lookup yields CDR1 SGHNT and CDR2 YYREEE (reference sequence). V lost 0 bases, J lost 0 bases, and 1 base stayed unmatched. This CDR3 has 15 amino acids.

The chain has TRBV9 and TRBJ2-1; 9 nucleotides line up with TRBD2. Germline assignment: CDR1 SGDLS and CDR2 YYNGEE. The V gene end was trimmed by 3 bases and the J gene end by 6 bases; junction bases not matched to a gene: 7. The CDR3 sequence is 15 residues long. CDR3 DNA sequence: TGTGCCAGCAGCGCCTCCGGGACTAGCACCAATGAGCAGTTCTTC. Translating it yields CASSASGTSTNEQFF.

The chain has TRBV2 and TRBJ2-3; 14 positions match TRBD2. Germline lookup yields CDR1 SNHLY and CDR2 FYNNEI. This CDR3 is 16 amino acids long. With 7 bases clipped from V and 4 bases from J, the junction kept 7 bases outside the gene matches. CDR3 nucleotide sequence: TGTGCCAGCACCGGACTAGCGGGAGGTGGGGCAGATACGCAGTATTTT. It is translated as CASTGLAGGGADTQYF.

The rearrangement joins TRBV5-1 to TRBJ2-1, with 11 bases lining up with TRBD2. Germline lookup yields CDR1 SGHRS and CDR2 YFSETQ. The CDR3 consists of 15 residues. Losses at the gene ends were 6 bases for V and 1 base for J; bases not matched to a gene: 3. The CDR3 region has the DNA TGCGCCAGCACCACTAGCGGGAGTTCCTACAATGAGCAGTTCTTC. The encoded protein is CASTTSGSSYNEQFF.

Only one count was recorded for this clone. The chain couples TRBV7-9 to TRBJ2-2; D might be TRBD2 (6 bases). The germline V gene has CDR1 SEHNR and CDR2 FQNEAQ (reference sequence). V was trimmed by 5 bases and J by 6 bases, leaving 13 bases between them. CDR3 length: 14 residues. The CDR3 sequence: CASSGRLEAGELFF. DNA for the CDR3: TGTGCCAGCAGCGGACGACTAGAGGCCGGGGAGCTGTTTTTT. The full variable domain, completed using reference TRBV7-9 and TRBJ2-2, is DTGVSQNPRHKITKRGQNVTFRCDPISEHNRLYWYRQTLGQGPEFLTYFQNEAQLEKSRLLSDRFSAERPKGSFSTLEIQRTEQGDSAMYLCASSGRLEAGELFFGEGSRLTVL.

The chain employs TRBV14 and TRBJ1-4; the match to TRBD1 covers 7 bases. The CDR3 is made up of 15 amino acids. Looked up from germline, CDR1 is SGHDN and CDR2 is FVKESK. The V gene end was trimmed by 3 bases and the J gene end by 4 bases; junction bases not matched to a gene: 5. The CDR3: CASSQLDRDNEKLFF. CDR3 nucleotides: TGTGCCAGCAGCCAGCTTGACAGGGATAATGAAAAACTGTTTTTT.

The chain links TRBV18 to TRBJ2-4, with D possibly being TRBD1 (6 bases). This CDR3 is 14 amino acids long. Trimming shortened V by 3 bases and J by 2 bases, and 8 bases separated the two germline ends. Per the germline V gene, CDR1 is KGHSH and CDR2 is LQKENI. The CDR3 here is CASSPDSPKNIQYF. CDR3 coding DNA: TGTGCCAGCTCACCGGACAGTCCCAAAAACATTCAGTACTTC.

The J gene is TRBJ1-2, the V gene TRBV19, with D perhaps matching TRBD1 (6 bases). Trimming stripped 3 bases from V and 2 bases from J, with 10 bases between. From germline, CDR1 is LNHDA and CDR2 SQIVND (reference sequence). This CDR3 comprises 14 residues. CDR3 sequence (DNA): TGTGCCAGTAGTATTCAGGGGACGAACTATGGCTACACCTTC. Its translation is CASSIQGTNYGYTF.

The chain combines TRBV5-4 with TRBJ2-1; no clear D. V shed 0 bases and J shed 0 bases, with 7 bases lying between them. The CDR3 has 15 residues. Germline CDR1 and CDR2: SGHNT and YYREEE (reference sequence). CDR3 protein: CASSLDSSSYNEQFF. In DNA, the CDR3 is TGTGCCAGCAGCTTGGATTCTAGCTCCTACAATGAGCAGTTCTTC.